These T cell receptor beta chains were read from a single sample in a study of T cell responses to AZD1222 COVID-19 vaccine. Clones were sequenced by immunoSEQ multiplex PCR, and TCRdb holds only the in-frame ones, with some missing. The top ten hold roughly 1.6% of the sample, which has roughly 120,000 clones, 80% to 90% seen once. The sequences come from peripheral blood, collected on day 0 of AZD1222 vaccination. The receptors derive from an adult in good health. The CDR3 runs from the conserved cysteine through the conserved F or W. Fields, in order: J gene, clone size, D gene, V gene, CDR3 DNA, CDR3 protein. A D gene is named only where the DNA matches it firmly. The size entry is marked missing in some rows and otherwise reads once, few, many or a size class.

J gene: TRBJ1-5; clone size: -; D gene: -; V gene: TRBV6-2/TRBV6-3; CDR3 DNA: TGTGCCAGCAGTTACGACGGCAATCAGCCCCAGCATTTT; CDR3 protein: CASSYDGNQPQHF
J gene: TRBJ2-2; clone size: -; D gene: -; V gene: TRBV3-1/TRBV3-2; CDR3 DNA: TGTGCCAGTGGCCGGGGGGCTACCGGGGAGCTGTTTTTT; CDR3 protein: CASGRGATGELFF
J gene: TRBJ1-5; clone size: -; D gene: -; V gene: TRBV6-5; CDR3 DNA: TGTGCCAGCAGTTCCGTGGGACAACAGCCCCAGCATTTT; CDR3 protein: CASSSVGQQPQHF
J gene: TRBJ2-1; clone size: -; D gene: TRBD2; V gene: TRBV7-9; CDR3 DNA: TGTGCCAGCAGCTCTGGACTAGCGGGGAAGCTCTACAATGAGCAGTTCTTC; CDR3 protein: CASSSGLAGKLYNEQFF
J gene: TRBJ1-5; clone size: -; D gene: -; V gene: TRBV6-1; CDR3 DNA: TGTGCCAGCAGTGATCGGGACTTTGGCGATCAGCCCCAGCATTTT; CDR3 protein: CASSDRDFGDQPQHF
J gene: TRBJ1-1; clone size: once; D gene: -; V gene: TRBV18; CDR3 DNA: TGTGCCAGCTCACCACGATCTTACGGGGGCACTGAAGCTTTCTTT; CDR3 protein: CASSPRSYGGTEAFF
J gene: TRBJ1-2; clone size: -; D gene: -; V gene: TRBV29-1; CDR3 DNA: TGCAGCGTTGGGACAGACTATGGCTACACCTTC; CDR3 protein: CSVGTDYGYTF
J gene: TRBJ2-2; clone size: -; D gene: -; V gene: TRBV9; CDR3 DNA: TGTGCCAGCAGCGCCGGCGCACTCGACTTCACCGGGGAGCTGTTTTTT; CDR3 protein: CASSAGALDFTGELFF
J gene: TRBJ2-2; clone size: -; D gene: -; V gene: TRBV10-1; CDR3 DNA: TGCGCCAGCAGTAGGACGGCGACCGGGGAGCTGTTTTTT; CDR3 protein: CASSRTATGELFF
J gene: TRBJ2-7; clone size: -; D gene: TRBD1; V gene: TRBV9; CDR3 DNA: TGTGCCAGCAGCGCCAGAGGACAGGGCCCATGGGAGCAGTACTTC; CDR3 protein: CASSARGQGPWEQYF
J gene: TRBJ2-3; clone size: few; D gene: -; V gene: TRBV11-3; CDR3 DNA: TGTGCCAGCAGCTTAGCGGCTCCATTGGATACGCAGTATTTT; CDR3 protein: CASSLAAPLDTQYF
J gene: TRBJ1-3; clone size: once; D gene: -; V gene: TRBV29-1; CDR3 DNA: TGCAGCGCTGGACAGTCTGGAAACACCATATATTTT; CDR3 protein: CSAGQSGNTIYF
J gene: TRBJ2-1; clone size: -; D gene: -; V gene: TRBV5-1; CDR3 DNA: TGCGCCAGCAGCTTAGGGCGGAGTAGCGGAGGAGTCAATGAGCAGTTCTTC; CDR3 protein: CASSLGRSSGGVNEQFF
J gene: TRBJ2-7; clone size: few; D gene: TRBD2; V gene: TRBV10-3; CDR3 DNA: TGTGCCATCAGTGAGTTAACCGGCGGGGGCTCCTACGAGCAGTACTTC; CDR3 protein: CAISELTGGGSYEQYF
J gene: TRBJ1-1; clone size: once; D gene: TRBD1; V gene: TRBV10-3; CDR3 DNA: TGTGCCATCAGTGATAGGACAGGGGGGGTCGAAGCTTTCTTT; CDR3 protein: CAISDRTGGVEAFF
J gene: TRBJ1-2; clone size: -; D gene: -; V gene: TRBV5-4; CDR3 DNA: TGTGCCAGCAGCTTGAAGGCCAGGGGTTCTAGCGGCTACACCTTC; CDR3 protein: CASSLKARGSSGYTF
J gene: TRBJ2-1; clone size: -; D gene: TRBD2; V gene: TRBV2; CDR3 DNA: TGTGCCAGCAGTCTAACTAGCGGGGTAAATGAGCAGTTCTTC; CDR3 protein: CASSLTSGVNEQFF
J gene: TRBJ1-5; clone size: -; D gene: -; V gene: TRBV27; CDR3 DNA: TGTGCCAGCAGTCAGGGTGGGGTCAATCAGCCCCAGCATTTT; CDR3 protein: CASSQGGVNQPQHF
J gene: TRBJ1-5; clone size: -; D gene: -; V gene: TRBV20-1; CDR3 DNA: TGCAGTGCTAGTAACCCAGGCGGAAGCAATCAGCCCCAGCATTTT; CDR3 protein: CSASNPGGSNQPQHF
J gene: TRBJ2-5; clone size: -; D gene: -; V gene: TRBV11-3; CDR3 DNA: TGTGCCAGCAGCTTAGGGGGCGGACTTGGGGAGACCCAGTACTTC; CDR3 protein: CASSLGGGLGETQYF
J gene: TRBJ1-5; clone size: once; D gene: TRBD1; V gene: TRBV10-3; CDR3 DNA: TGTGCCATCGCGGGCGGGACAGGGAATCAGCCCCAGCATTTT; CDR3 protein: CAIAGGTGNQPQHF
J gene: TRBJ1-1; clone size: -; D gene: TRBD1; V gene: TRBV15; CDR3 DNA: TGTGCCACCACCCTACAGGGGACTGAAGCTTTCTTT; CDR3 protein: CATTLQGTEAFF
J gene: TRBJ2-1; clone size: -; D gene: -; V gene: TRBV9; CDR3 DNA: TGTGCCAGCAGCGTAGACCAGCATGAGCAGTTCTTC; CDR3 protein: CASSVDQHEQFF
J gene: TRBJ1-1; clone size: -; D gene: -; V gene: TRBV5-5; CDR3 DNA: TGTGCCAGCAGCTTCGGTGGTGAAAGGGGAACTGAAGCTTTCTTT; CDR3 protein: CASSFGGERGTEAFF
J gene: TRBJ2-2; clone size: -; D gene: TRBD1; V gene: TRBV6-4; CDR3 DNA: TGTGCCAGCAGTTGGGACAGGGACACCGGGGAGCTGTTTTTT; CDR3 protein: CASSWDRDTGELFF
J gene: TRBJ1-2; clone size: -; D gene: TRBD1; V gene: TRBV6-5; CDR3 DNA: TGTGCCAGCCCGGGACAGTCAGTTTATGGCTACACCTTC; CDR3 protein: CASPGQSVYGYTF
J gene: TRBJ1-2; clone size: -; D gene: -; V gene: TRBV27; CDR3 DNA: TGTGCCAGCAGTTCGGACAGCCTACTTGCCTCTAACTATGGCTACACCTTC; CDR3 protein: CASSSDSLLASNYGYTF
J gene: TRBJ1-4; clone size: -; D gene: -; V gene: TRBV11-2; CDR3 DNA: TGTGCCAGCAGCCGGGTCACCAGGGCTAATGAAAAACTGTTTTTT; CDR3 protein: CASSRVTRANEKLFF
J gene: TRBJ2-1; clone size: -; D gene: -; V gene: TRBV9; CDR3 DNA: TGTGCCAGCAGCGGCACCCGGGGCCCGGGGGATGAGCAGTTCTTC; CDR3 protein: CASSGTRGPGDEQFF
J gene: TRBJ1-1; clone size: -; D gene: -; V gene: TRBV7-3; CDR3 DNA: TGTGCCAGCAGCGCGACGGACACTGAAGCTTTCTTT; CDR3 protein: CASSATDTEAFF
J gene: TRBJ2-2; clone size: -; D gene: -; V gene: TRBV30; CDR3 DNA: TGTGCCTGGACTTTGGACCTTACCCACACCGGGGAGCTGTTTTTT; CDR3 protein: CAWTLDLTHTGELFF
J gene: TRBJ2-7; clone size: -; D gene: TRBD1; V gene: TRBV5-4; CDR3 DNA: TGTGCCAGCAGCTTTGCAGGGGGCTCCTACGAGCAGTACTTC; CDR3 protein: CASSFAGGSYEQYF
J gene: TRBJ2-5; clone size: -; D gene: TRBD2; V gene: TRBV9; CDR3 DNA: TGTGCCAGCAGCGTAGTAGAAACGGGAGGTAAAGAGACCCAGTACTTC; CDR3 protein: CASSVVETGGKETQYF
J gene: TRBJ1-1; clone size: -; D gene: -; V gene: TRBV5-1; CDR3 DNA: TGCGCCAGCACTCAAGACAGTACGAACACTGAAGCTTTCTTT; CDR3 protein: CASTQDSTNTEAFF
J gene: TRBJ2-7; clone size: -; D gene: -; V gene: TRBV7-2; CDR3 DNA: TGTGCCAGCAGCTTAGTGGCGGGCCCAAGCTCCTACGAGCAGTACTTC; CDR3 protein: CASSLVAGPSSYEQYF
J gene: TRBJ1-1; clone size: -; D gene: TRBD1; V gene: TRBV28; CDR3 DNA: TGTGCCAGCAGAGCGGGACAGCGTACGATAGGAGCTTTCTTT; CDR3 protein: CASRAGQRTIGAFF
J gene: TRBJ2-1; clone size: -; D gene: -; V gene: TRBV2; CDR3 DNA: TGTGCCAGCAGAGTAGAGGGTTCGAATGAGCAGTTCTTC; CDR3 protein: CASRVEGSNEQFF
J gene: TRBJ2-2; clone size: -; D gene: -; V gene: TRBV9; CDR3 DNA: TGTGCCAGCAGCGTAGGTCCGAACACCGGGGAGCTGTTTTTT; CDR3 protein: CASSVGPNTGELFF
J gene: TRBJ2-3; clone size: once; D gene: TRBD2; V gene: TRBV11-2; CDR3 DNA: TGTGCCAGCAGCTCAGGGATCGCGGGGGGCCCCCGAGATACGCAGTATTTT; CDR3 protein: CASSSGIAGGPRDTQYF
J gene: TRBJ1-1; clone size: -; D gene: -; V gene: TRBV5-6; CDR3 DNA: TGTGCCAGCAGCTTCAGGGTGACTGAAGCTTTCTTT; CDR3 protein: CASSFRVTEAFF
J gene: TRBJ2-2; clone size: -; D gene: -; V gene: TRBV7-9; CDR3 DNA: TGTGCCAGCAACGGTGAGGGGCGGGAATTGAACACCGGGGAGCTGTTTTTT; CDR3 protein: CASNGEGRELNTGELFF
J gene: TRBJ1-2; clone size: -; D gene: -; V gene: TRBV27; CDR3 DNA: TGTGCCAGCAGTTTCGTAGAAGGGTTCTATGGCTACACCTTC; CDR3 protein: CASSFVEGFYGYTF
J gene: TRBJ2-1; clone size: -; D gene: -; V gene: TRBV4-2; CDR3 DNA: TGTGCCAGCAGCCAAGATGGCCGGGGACTCGAGCAGTTCTTC; CDR3 protein: CASSQDGRGLEQFF
J gene: TRBJ2-7; clone size: -; D gene: -; V gene: TRBV29-1; CDR3 DNA: TGCAGCGTTGAGATTGTGTACGAGCAGTACTTC; CDR3 protein: CSVEIVYEQYF
J gene: TRBJ1-1; clone size: few; D gene: -; V gene: TRBV19; CDR3 DNA: TGTGCCAGTAGCCAGGTTAACACTGAAGCTTTCTTT; CDR3 protein: CASSQVNTEAFF
J gene: TRBJ1-1; clone size: -; D gene: TRBD1; V gene: TRBV5-5; CDR3 DNA: TGTGCCAGCAGCTTGCTGCCGGGACAGGGGGCGCGAATGACTGAAGCTTTCTTT; CDR3 protein: CASSLLPGQGARMTEAFF
J gene: TRBJ2-2; clone size: -; D gene: TRBD2; V gene: TRBV5-4; CDR3 DNA: TGTGCCAGCAGCTCCCTAGCGGTAAACACCGGGGAGCTGTTTTTT; CDR3 protein: CASSSLAVNTGELFF
J gene: TRBJ2-7; clone size: -; D gene: -; V gene: TRBV3-1/TRBV3-2; CDR3 DNA: TGTGCCAGCAGCCAAGATCCGAGCTCCTACGAGCAGTACTTC; CDR3 protein: CASSQDPSSYEQYF
J gene: TRBJ1-5; clone size: -; D gene: TRBD1; V gene: TRBV7-9; CDR3 DNA: TGTGCCAGCAGCATCACAGGGGTACGCGGCGATCAGCCCCAGCATTTT; CDR3 protein: CASSITGVRGDQPQHF
J gene: TRBJ1-4; clone size: -; D gene: -; V gene: TRBV20-1; CDR3 DNA: TGCAGTGCTATCGAAGGTGAAAAACTGTTTTTT; CDR3 protein: CSAIEGEKLFF
J gene: TRBJ2-2; clone size: -; D gene: -; V gene: TRBV4-2; CDR3 DNA: TGTGCCAGCAGCCAAGGGCCTGAGATTATCACCGGGGAGCTGTTTTTT; CDR3 protein: CASSQGPEIITGELFF
J gene: TRBJ1-6; clone size: -; D gene: -; V gene: TRBV19; CDR3 DNA: TGTGCCAGTAGTAACCTTATGCCCGGGACGGGGCATTCACCCCTCCACTTT; CDR3 protein: CASSNLMPGTGHSPLHF
J gene: TRBJ2-7; clone size: -; D gene: -; V gene: TRBV14; CDR3 DNA: TGTGCCAGCAGCCCCACTATCGTGGCCTACGAGCAGTACTTC; CDR3 protein: CASSPTIVAYEQYF